Shown below are 19 T cell receptor beta chains from a single sample sequenced in a study of blood T cell repertoires in COVID-19. Some clones are missing from TCRdb's copy, which holds only in-frame ones; the method was immunoSEQ multiplex PCR. The data show about 40,000 clones, about nine tenths seen once. Material for sequencing was peripheral blood. Receptor source: a woman older than 75 with acute or convalescent COVID-19.

The V and J genes are TRBV19 and TRBJ2-3; 7 bases line up with TRBD1. The V gene's germline CDR1 is LNHDA and CDR2 SQIVND (reference sequence). The CDR3 covers 14 residues. The J segment lost 0 bases and the V segment lost 6 bases, leaving 3 bases of the junction unmatched. The CDR3 loop is CASRYRGSTDTQYF. For the CDR3, the DNA is TGTGCCAGTAGGTACAGGGGTAGCACAGATACGCAGTATTTT.

The chain links TRBV10-3 to TRBJ2-1; no firm D call. The CDR3 has 12 residues. V dropped 0 bases and J dropped 9 bases, with 6 bases sitting between them. In germline, CDR1 is ENHRY, CDR2 SYGVKD. CDR3 sequence (DNA): TGTGCCATCAGTGAGTCAGAGGTTGAGCAGTTCTTC. Protein product: CAISESEVEQFF.

The chain recombines TRBV3-1 (or the pseudogene TRBV3-2) with TRBJ1-2; D possibly corresponds to TRBD1 (6 bases). This CDR3 has 14 amino acids. Germline V gene data show CDR1 as LGHDT and CDR2 as YNNKEL (reference sequence). Trimming cost V 5 bases and J 2 bases, with 12 bases left between them. For the CDR3, the DNA is TGTGCCAGCAGCACGCGGACAGCAAACTATGGCTACACCTTC. Translated, it gives CASSTRTANYGYTF.

This clone was counted a single time. V gene TRBV21-1 combines with J gene TRBJ2-7; the DNA was not compared with TRBD2, the D call given in the table. TRBV21-1 is an annotated pseudogene. This CDR3 spans 20 amino acids. CDR3 protein: CASSIRGLKVSLGFSYEQYF. CDR3 sequence (DNA): TGTGCCAGCAGCATTCGAGGGCTGAAAGTGAGCCTGGGATTTTCCTACGAGCAGTACTTC.

This rearrangement joins TRBV30 to TRBJ1-2; TRBD1 might be the D (5 bases). The CDR3 covers 12 residues. V was pared by 7 bases and J by 5 bases, with 14 bases between. Germline V gives CDR1 GTSNPN, CDR2 SVGIG (reference sequence). The CDR3 nucleotides are TGTGCCTACTTCGTGACAGCGTATGGCTACACCTTC. Its translation: CAYFVTAYGYTF.

The V call is TRBV24-1, the J call TRBJ2-3, with 9 bases identical to TRBD2. Trimming took 3 bases from V and 6 from J; bases not matched to a gene: 9. The CDR3 is 16 amino acids. Per germline, CDR1 KGHDR and CDR2 SFDVKD. The CDR3 DNA follows: TGTGCCACCAGTGATCCATCGCGGGGGGGCGCGGATACGCAGTATTTT. Protein sequence: CATSDPSRGGADTQYF.

This rearrangement joins TRBV12-3 or TRBV12-4 to TRBJ1-2; no reliable D call. Trimming took 1 base from V and 8 from J, leaving 8 bases between them. The CDR3 loop spans 12 amino acids. CDR3 amino acids: CASSLGLRGYTF. The CDR3, as DNA: TGTGCCAGCAGTTTAGGTCTTAGAGGCTACACCTTC.

The chain employs TRBV4-1 and TRBJ2-3; 13 positions agree with TRBD2. V was pared by 5 bases and J by 5 bases, with 7 bases of the junction left unmatched. Germline CDR1 MGHRA, CDR2 YSYEKL. There are 16 residues in the CDR3. DNA for the CDR3: TGCGCCAGCAGCTTCGGACTAGCGGGGGAGGTAGATACGCAGTATTTT. Translated: CASSFGLAGEVDTQYF.

This chain links TRBV7-6 with TRBJ2-7, with 7 bases matching TRBD1. The CDR3 sequence is 16 residues long. Germline V lookup: CDR1 SGHVS, CDR2 FNYEAQ. The trim removed 1 base at V and 2 bases at J, leaving 8 bases unmatched. The CDR3 DNA sequence: TGTGCCAGCAGCTTAGGTCTTGGCCAGGGGGCCTACGAGCAGTACTTC. Amino acid sequence: CASSLGLGQGAYEQYF.

V is TRBV4-1 and J is TRBJ2-7; D may be TRBD1 (5 bases). Germline V gene sequence: CDR1 MGHRA, CDR2 YSYEKL. The CDR3 is 15 residues long. The V gene lost 4 bases and the J gene lost 2 bases, with 15 bases spanning the gap. CDR3 nucleotide sequence: TGCGCCAGCAGCCTCACAGGTTCCCTGGCCTACGAGCAGTACTTC. This translates into CASSLTGSLAYEQYF.

This rearrangement joins TRBV18 to TRBJ1-5, with TRBD1 matching over 9 bases. This CDR3 has 17 residues. CDR1 is KGHSH and CDR2 is LQKENI in the germline V gene. V lost 5 bases and J lost 1; bases outside the gene matches: 9. CDR3 DNA: TGTGCCAGCTCAACAAGGACAGGGGATGAGAGCAATCAGCCCCAGCATTTT. Encoded protein: CASSTRTGDESNQPQHF.

V usage is TRBV6-6 and J usage is TRBJ2-1; possible D gene TRBD1, 6 bases. Germline values: CDR1 MNHNY, CDR2 SVGAGI (reference sequence). V lost 6 bases and J 4 bases, leaving 19 bases between the germline ends. The CDR3 totals 16 residues. The CDR3 loop reads CASSRSGAPTYNEQFF. The DNA for the CDR3 is TGTGCCAGCAGCCGATCAGGGGCCCCCACTTACAATGAGCAGTTCTTC.

The gene calls are TRBV5-1 and TRBJ1-4; no clear D. The CDR3 runs 15 residues. Germline CDR1 reads SGHRS; CDR2 reads YFSETQ. The V end lost 4 bases, the J end lost 8 bases, and 18 bases lay between the germline ends. This chain's CDR3 is CASSGLAGDREKLFF. CDR3 DNA: TGCGCCAGCAGCGGACTCGCCGGGGATCGGGAAAAACTGTTTTTT. Filled out from reference TRBV5-1 and TRBJ1-4, the complete variable domain reads KAGVTQTPRYLIKTRGQQVTLSCSPISGHRSVSWYQQTPGQGLQFLFEYFSETQRNKGNFPGRFSGRQFSNSRSEMNVSTLELGDSALYLCASSGLAGDREKLFFGSGTQLSVL.

J is TRBJ2-5 and V is TRBV6-6, with 7 bases identical to TRBD1. V shed 0 bases, J shed 5 bases, and the junction held 6 bases outside the gene matches. This CDR3 is 15 amino acids long. Germline loops: CDR1 MNHNY, CDR2 SVGAGI (reference sequence). The DNA for the CDR3 is TGTGCCAGCAGTTACTCGAGAGGGGGCCTTGAGACCCAGTACTTC. It specifies CASSYSRGGLETQYF.

V gene TRBV9 combines with J gene TRBJ2-1, with D tentatively TRBD2 (7 bases). Germline V gene sequence: CDR1 SGDLS, CDR2 YYNGEE. Trimming took 5 bases from V and 8 from J, leaving 17 bases between them. The CDR3 is 14 amino acids. DNA of the CDR3: TGTGCCAGCAGTCCCCTGGGCGGGGGCGATGAGCAGTTCTTC. It specifies CASSPLGGGDEQFF.

The table lists this clone with a count of one. V usage is TRBV10-3 and J usage is TRBJ2-1; 7 bases map to TRBD2. CDR1 ENHRY and CDR2 SYGVKD come from the germline V gene. The CDR3 loop spans 14 amino acids. V dropped 6 bases and J dropped 4; count of bases not matched to a gene: 6. The CDR3 protein is CAIRRQRDYNEQFF. Written as DNA, the CDR3 is TGTGCCATCAGGCGGCAGCGGGATTACAATGAGCAGTTCTTC.

The chain couples TRBV30 to TRBJ1-5; D is unclear. Germline V lookup: CDR1 GTSNPN, CDR2 SVGIG (reference sequence). The CDR3 runs 13 residues. Trimming removed 2 bases at V and 6 bases at J, with 11 bases between. CDR3 residues: CAWSKEGSQPQHF. CDR3 nucleotides: TGTGCCTGGAGTAAAGAAGGGAGTCAGCCCCAGCATTTT.

The chain carries TRBV12-3 or TRBV12-4 and TRBJ1-3, with D possibly being TRBD1 (6 bases). Trimming removed 8 bases at V and 0 bases at J, with 8 bases between. The CDR3 extends over 13 amino acids. CDR3 in DNA: TGTGCCAGCGGGACATACTCTGGAAACACCATATATTTT. Amino acids: CASGTYSGNTIYF.

The rearrangement links TRBV20-1 to TRBJ1-3; no definite D call. Trimming removed 5 bases at V and 7 bases at J, with 9 bases between. The CDR3 loop spans 11 amino acids. The V gene's germline CDR1 is DFQATT and CDR2 SNEGSKA (reference sequence). The CDR3 DNA reads TGCAGTGCTGGACGGGGTAACACCATATATTTT. Protein sequence: CSAGRGNTIYF.